The 11 T cell receptor beta chains below come from one sample, sequenced in a study of long-term antiretroviral therapy in people with HIV (dated by TCRdb to the early 2020s). The immunoSEQ hsTCRB v3.0 assay was used at survey level resolution for TRB variable region sequencing. The table comes from immuneACCESS by way of TCRdb, which keeps in-frame sequences with V and J called. Part of the clones is missing from these tables; in studies checked, under half for an unresolved V gene and the rest for unknown reasons. This sample is represented by about 15,000 clones; roughly four fifths of them were singletons. Of the sample, approximately 9% is held by the ten largest clones. The specimen was unsorted PBMCs, collected 0.3 years after starting antiretroviral therapy. The receptors here all came from a man between 18 and 29 years old with HIV.

In its sample, this clone was seen a few times. Here the CDR3 DNA reads TGTGCCAGCAGCCACAGGGAAGATACGCAGTATTTT. It encodes CASSHREDTQYF. This chain connects TRBV7-6 to TRBJ2-3; D might be TRBD1 (6 bases). V lost 5 bases, J lost 5 bases, and 8 bases lay in between. Germline V gives CDR1 SGHVS, CDR2 FNYEAQ. The CDR3 has 12 amino acids.

This sequence joins TRBV9 and TRBJ1-1; D might be TRBD1 (5 bases). Germline-derived CDR1 and CDR2 are SGDLS and YYNGEE. V was pared by 3 bases and J by 8 bases, with 17 bases between. This CDR3 spans 14 amino acids. The CDR3 nucleotides are TGTGCCAGCAGCGCGGGGGACGGGAGAGGCGAAGCTTTCTTT. Residues: CASSAGDGRGEAFF.

The gene calls are TRBV27 and TRBJ1-6; D possibly corresponds to TRBD1 (6 bases). Per germline, CDR1 MNHEY and CDR2 SMNVEV (reference sequence). The CDR3 totals 16 residues. Trimming cost V 5 bases and J 1 base, with 12 bases left between them. The chain's CDR3 is CASSLQGWSYNSPLHF. The DNA for the CDR3 is TGTGCCAGCAGTCTACAGGGATGGTCCTATAATTCACCCCTCCACTTT.

This clone occurred a few times. The gene calls are TRBV7-6 and TRBJ2-1; possible D gene TRBD2, 6 bases. The V gene's germline CDR1 is SGHVS and CDR2 FNYEAQ. Deletions cut 5 bases from V and 6 bases from J, with 14 bases between. This CDR3 comprises 14 residues. CDR3 loop: CASSPLLGGNEQFF. The DNA of the CDR3 is TGTGCCAGCAGCCCTCTTCTCGGGGGCAATGAGCAGTTCTTC.

A few counts support this clone. The CDR3 loop is CASSRSGQGVGNTIYF. The CDR3 nucleotides read TGTGCCAGTAGTCGCTCGGGACAGGGTGTTGGAAACACCATATATTTT. The J gene is TRBJ1-3, the V gene TRBV19; TRBD1 aligns across 9 bases. The CDR3 totals 16 residues. Germline V CDR1 and CDR2: LNHDA, SQIVND (reference sequence). Germline trimming cut 5 bases from V and 3 bases from J; bases unmatched to any gene: 8.

The rearrangement links TRBV6-6 to TRBJ2-1; D gene unclear. The germline CDR1 and CDR2 sequences are MNHNY and SVGAGI (reference sequence). V lost 2 bases to trimming and J lost 4 bases, with 12 bases between them. The CDR3 consists of 15 residues. The CDR3 region is CASSYLSLSYNEQFF. The DNA for the CDR3 is TGTGCCAGCAGTTACCTCAGCCTGAGTTACAATGAGCAGTTCTTC.

The genes are TRBV7-9 and TRBJ2-3, with 12 bases that match TRBD2. Germline CDR1 is SEHNR and CDR2 is FQNEAQ (reference sequence). CDR3 length equals 17 residues. J gave up 1 base and V 3 bases, and 5 bases lay outside the gene matches. As DNA, the CDR3 is TGTGCCAGCAGCTTCCTAGCGGGGGGGCGCGGCACAGATACGCAGTATTTT. As protein: CASSFLAGGRGTDTQYF. The full variable domain, in which reference TRBV7-9 and TRBJ2-3 provide the parts outside the CDR3, is DTGVSQNPRHKITKRGQNVTFRCDPISEHNRLYWYRQTLGQGPEFLTYFQNEAQLEKSRLLSDRFSAERPKGSFSTLEIQRTEQGDSAMYLCASSFLAGGRGTDTQYFGPGTRLTVL.

V gene TRBV28 combines with J gene TRBJ2-7, with 10 positions matching TRBD2. CDR3 length equals 16 residues. Germline CDR1 and CDR2: MDHEN and SYDVKM. With V trimmed by 4 bases and J by 2 bases, 8 bases remained unmatched. CDR3 sequence reads: CASSSNSGGRAYEQYV. The CDR3 nucleotides are TGTGCCAGCAGTTCAAATAGCGGGGGGCGGGCCTACGAGCAGTACGTC.

The chain is built from TRBV19 and TRBJ2-3; a possible D gene is TRBD2 (5 bases). CDR1 is LNHDA and CDR2 is SQIVND in the germline V gene (reference sequence). Trimming pared 5 bases from V and 4 bases from J, leaving 22 bases between. The CDR3 covers 17 residues. CDR3 region: CASSPTPGRWVSDTQYF. Written as DNA, the CDR3 is TGTGCCAGTAGTCCAACTCCGGGAAGGTGGGTTTCAGATACGCAGTATTTT.

The rearrangement joins TRBV6-5 to TRBJ2-3; D remains unclear. V dropped 6 bases and J dropped 2 bases, with 9 bases sitting between them. Per the germline V gene, CDR1 is MNHEY and CDR2 is SVGAGI. The CDR3 consists of 13 residues. For the CDR3, the DNA is TGTGCCAGCAGCCCGTCAATCACAGATACGCAGTATTTT. It is translated as CASSPSITDTQYF.

The V call is TRBV4-2, the J call TRBJ1-1, with D perhaps TRBD1 (5 bases). Germline V gene lookup returns CDR1 LGHNA and CDR2 YNFKEQ. The CDR3 length is 16 residues. V dropped 3 bases and J dropped 1 base, with 15 bases sitting between them. CDR3 sequence: CASSQGIGTGNTEAFF. The CDR3 nucleotides are TGTGCCAGCAGCCAGGGCATAGGGACGGGGAACACTGAAGCTTTCTTT.